Included here is one TCR beta chain sequence, with context. Its antigen is undetermined. From germline, CDR1 is ENHRY and CDR2 SYGVKD. CDR3 length: 16 residues. Trimming cost V 8 bases and J 4 bases; bases outside gene matches: 13. The PCR had 60 Vbeta and 13 Jbeta primers. TCRdb's table, derived via immunoSEQ multiplex PCR, lists solely in-frame clones and lacks some. There are over 150,000 clones in the sample; about 80% occur only once, and about 4% lies in the top ten. This record belongs to a study of cytomegalovirus exposure and HLA in healthy donors. Study-level findings and limits: Cytomegalovirus-associated TCR beta chains were listed, numbering roughly 150. The study carried out a later analysis of TCR beta sequences. It associated some 17,000 of them with specific HLA alleles at a false discovery rate of 0.05. Among TCR beta chains of equal frequency, HLA-associated ones were more clonally expanded in a later analysis. Later analysis associated a missense DCLRE1C variant with TCR beta V- and J-gene trimming.

The receptor's source is a woman in her fifties or sixties in good health and CMV-seropositive. Sequencing was performed on PBMCs. The rearrangement uses TRBV10-3 and TRBJ2-1, with 8 bases aligning to TRBD2. Written as DNA, the CDR3 is TGTGCCATCCTCGCCGGGGCTAGCGGGCTTTACAATGAGCAGTTCTTC. Translating it yields CAILAGASGLYNEQFF.